The TCR beta chain described here comes from a study of identifying expanded T cells in peripheral blood. Germline values: CDR1 SGHVS, CDR2 FQNEAQ. The trim removed 5 bases at V and 0 bases at J, leaving 9 bases unmatched. The length of the CDR3 is 17 residues. The method was immunoSEQ multiplex PCR; TCRdb's version includes in-frame clones alone and lacks a portion of them. The sample yields 75,000 to 95,000 clones, about 88% seen once. About this clone: The antigen remains undetermined.

General study results and limits: Across healthy donors, higher total template counts meant significantly greater approximately two-week count variance.

The sample was blood. This sequence joins TRBV7-8 and TRBJ2-2; TRBD1 matches 7 bases. The source of this sequence is a person aged 18 to 75 in good health. The CDR3 nucleotides are TGTGCCAGCAGCACCCCTCGACAGGGCGCGAACACCGGGGAGCTGTTTTTT. Its protein product is CASSTPRQGANTGELFF.